The present T cell receptor (beta chain) was sequenced within a study of T-cell reconstitution after alpha-beta-depleted transplantation in children. Germline-derived CDR1 and CDR2 are SGHRS and YFSETQ. The CDR3 length is 14 residues. With 4 bases removed from V and 4 bases from J, the gap between germline ends came to 9 bases. TCRbeta library preparation incorporated unique molecular identifiers. TCRdb independently ran MiXCR on the PCR reads; one entry per CDR3 protein. The sample consists of about 870,000 distinct CDR3 sequences, 16% of them appearing once. Notes on the study in general: Surviving recipient T cells and thymic progenitors underlay high day-60 TCRbeta diversity in some patients. A year had passed since transplant, and T-cell counts and diversity by then came mostly from newly produced T cells. About two months after transplant, alpha-beta T cells reportedly came from several hundred expanded graft clones.

In the case of this clonotype: What it recognizes is unknown.

Sequences were derived from PBMCs, mostly from graft donor cells, sampled 360 days after TCRalphabeta/CD19-depleted stem cell transplant. This sequence was found in a male patient under 18 who had a stem cell transplant for acute lymphoblastic leukemia, so the T cells may come from the graft donor. This sequence joins TRBV5-1 and TRBJ2-6; no definite D call. CDR3 loop: CASSPAVGANVLTF. The CDR3 DNA sequence: TGCGCCAGCAGCCCTGCGGTGGGGGCCAACGTCCTGACTTTC.